The 26 T cell receptor beta chains in this list originate from one sample, sequenced in a study of T cells in Graves' hyperthyroidism and ophthalmopathy. The CDR3 regions of TCR beta were amplified from RNA transcripts. An initial round of RT-PCR targeting the TCR CDR3 relied on the HTBI primer set. MiXCR, run by TCRdb on the multiplex PCR reads, gives a single entry per CDR3 protein. The sample includes approximately 610,000 distinct CDR3 sequences, about a sixth seen only once; the top ten take 18%. Sequenced sample: blood. Every receptor here comes from a young woman with Graves' hyperthyroidism.

This clonotype was observed a handful of times. The chain recombines TRBV2 with TRBJ1-1; perhaps TRBD1 as D (5 bases). Germline V gene sequence: CDR1 SNHLY, CDR2 FYNNEI. The CDR3 runs 14 residues. Trimming pared 2 bases from V and 5 bases from J, leaving 12 bases between. Written as DNA, the CDR3 is TGTGCCAGCAGTGAAAAACGGGGGGGGACTGAAGCTTTCTTT. The encoded protein is CASSEKRGGTEAFF.

V and J are TRBV7-9 and TRBJ1-4; D not resolved. V lost 2 bases, J lost 12 bases, and 7 bases lay in between. There are 11 residues in the CDR3. Germline V gene lookup returns CDR1 SEHNR and CDR2 FQNEAQ (reference sequence). The CDR3 DNA reads TGTGCCAGCAGCTTATTGGGTGAACTGTTTTTT. This translates into CASSLLGELFF.

This clonotype was seen many times. The J gene is TRBJ2-7, the V gene TRBV7-2, with 8 positions matching TRBD1. Germline CDR1 and CDR2: SGHTA and FQGNSA. After removal of 0 bases from V and 4 bases from J, the junction contained 2 bases not matched to a gene. The CDR3 extends over 14 amino acids. Written as DNA, the CDR3 is TGTGCCAGCAGCTTAGCGACAGGGGCTTACGAGCAGTACTTC. This translates into CASSLATGAYEQYF.

This clonotype showed up many times. J is TRBJ2-5 and V is TRBV11-2, with 7 bases lining up with TRBD1. CDR1 and CDR2 (germline): SGHAT, FQNNGV. The CDR3 extends over 14 amino acids. With 6 bases clipped from V and 4 bases from J, the junction kept 8 bases outside the gene matches. The CDR3 region is CASRPQGSTETQYF. In nucleotides, the CDR3 is TGTGCCAGCAGGCCACAGGGGAGCACAGAGACCCAGTACTTC.

This chain connects TRBV19 to TRBJ1-2; no definite D call. There are 14 residues in the CDR3. Trimming left V 6 bases short and J 6 bases short, with 17 bases between. Per germline, CDR1 LNHDA and CDR2 SQIVND (reference sequence). The CDR3 DNA sequence: TGTGCCAGTAGCCTAGTGGATTCGGTTCATGGCTACACCTTC. Encoded protein: CASSLVDSVHGYTF.

This clonotype was seen at least ten times. The chain's CDR3 is CSAAPRGFKVGNSPLHF. The DNA for the CDR3 is TGCAGTGCCGCTCCCCGGGGTTTCAAGGTGGGAAATTCACCCCTCCACTTT. This chain links TRBV20-1 with TRBJ1-6; D call uncertain. From germline, CDR1 is DFQATT and CDR2 SNEGSKA (reference sequence). Trimming left V 6 bases short and J 7 bases short, with 25 bases between. The CDR3 spans 17 residues.

This clonotype was recorded at least ten times. The chain uses TRBV2 and TRBJ1-6, with unresolved D. V lost 3 bases, J lost 10 bases, and 13 bases lay in between. The CDR3 spans 14 residues. CDR1 and CDR2 from the germline V gene are SNHLY and FYNNEI. CDR3 DNA: TGTGCCAGCAGTGACTCGGACGTAGGGTCACCCCTCCACTTT. It specifies CASSDSDVGSPLHF.

V usage is TRBV7-9 and J usage is TRBJ2-1; D gene unclear. The germline CDR1 and CDR2 sequences are SEHNR and FQNEAQ (reference sequence). The CDR3 extends over 15 amino acids. Between the trimmed V and J ends, which lost 1 base and 0 bases, there was a span of 7 bases. The CDR3 protein is CASSLVSVSYNEQFF. The CDR3 bases are TGTGCCAGCAGCTTAGTGTCGGTCTCCTACAATGAGCAGTTCTTC. Together with reference TRBV7-9 and TRBJ2-1, the CDR3 gives the full variable domain: DTGVSQNPRHKITKRGQNVTFRCDPISEHNRLYWYRQTLGQGPEFLTYFQNEAQLEKSRLLSDRFSAERPKGSFSTLEIQRTEQGDSAMYLCASSLVSVSYNEQFFGPGTRLTVL.

J is TRBJ1-3 and V is TRBV27; D call uncertain. V was pared by 5 bases and J by 0 bases, with 11 bases between. Germline values: CDR1 MNHEY, CDR2 SMNVEV (reference sequence). This CDR3 comprises 15 residues. This CDR3 is CASSSLGSSGNTIYF. The CDR3 region has the DNA TGTGCCAGCAGTAGCCTAGGGAGCTCTGGAAACACCATATATTTT.

V gene TRBV6-2 or TRBV6-3 combines with J gene TRBJ2-5, with D perhaps TRBD1 (6 bases). V was trimmed by 1 base and J by 1 base, leaving 10 bases between them. The CDR3 runs to 15 residues. Looked up from germline, CDR1 is MNHEY and CDR2 is SVGEGT. CDR3 DNA sequence: TGTGCCAGCAGTTACTTGGGGGCGATCCAAGAGACCCAGTACTTC. Translated: CASSYLGAIQETQYF.

This clonotype was recorded a few times. This chain's CDR3 is CASSFGELAGGPDTQYF. Here the CDR3 DNA reads TGTGCCAGCAGCTTCGGGGAGCTAGCGGGAGGGCCTGATACGCAGTATTTT. The J gene is TRBJ2-3, the V gene TRBV5-4; 12 bases are a match to TRBD2. Germline lookup yields CDR1 SGHNT and CDR2 YYREEE (reference sequence). V gave up 2 bases and J gave up 6 bases; unmatched junction bases: 10. The CDR3 has 17 residues.

The chain recombines TRBV9 with TRBJ2-1; TRBD1 agrees at 10 bases. V lost 3 bases and J lost 5; bases outside the gene matches: 5. Germline CDR1 is SGDLS and CDR2 is YYNGEE. The CDR3 runs to 15 residues. The CDR3 DNA reads TGTGCCAGCAGCGATGGGACAGGGGAGGACAATGAGCAGTTCTTC. Its protein product is CASSDGTGEDNEQFF.

The chain is built from TRBV6-1 and TRBJ2-3; 10 bases fit TRBD2. The CDR3 totals 16 residues. J lost 6 bases, V lost 7 bases, and 13 bases had no gene match. Germline CDR1 is MNHNS and CDR2 is SASEGT. The CDR3 loop reads CASTTGSSGGRDTQYF. CDR3 DNA sequence: TGTGCCAGCACCACAGGGAGTAGCGGGGGGCGCGATACGCAGTATTTT.

The J gene is TRBJ2-5, the V gene TRBV5-1, with D perhaps matching TRBD2 (6 bases). The germline V gene encodes CDR1 SGHRS and CDR2 YFSETQ. The CDR3 length is 15 residues. V was shortened by 2 bases and J by 0 bases, with 11 bases between the two germline ends. CDR3 region: CASSFSGQHQETQYF. The CDR3, as DNA: TGCGCCAGCAGCTTCAGCGGGCAGCACCAAGAGACCCAGTACTTC.

The sample holds a few counts of this clonotype. This rearrangement joins TRBV19 to TRBJ2-2; D is unresolved. In germline, CDR1 is LNHDA, CDR2 SQIVND (reference sequence). Trimming shortened V by 5 bases and J by 1 base, and 14 bases separated the two germline ends. CDR3 length: 16 residues. CDR3 loop: CASSSSRAVNTGELFF. CDR3 nucleotide sequence: TGTGCCAGTAGTTCCTCCCGGGCGGTGAACACCGGGGAGCTGTTTTTT.

This clonotype has a count of ten or more. The gene calls are TRBV20-1 and TRBJ2-7, with D possibly matching TRBD1 (6 bases). V was trimmed by 0 bases and J by 4 bases, leaving 10 bases between them. CDR1 and CDR2 from the germline V gene are DFQATT and SNEGSKA (reference sequence). The CDR3 runs 13 residues. The CDR3 region has the DNA TGCAGTGCTAGAGAGGCAGGGGATTACGAGCAGTACTTC. Its translation is CSAREAGDYEQYF.

This clonotype was seen a few times. Sequence at one end of the junction differs from germline and may be a read error. The chain links TRBV19 to TRBJ2-6; tentative D call: TRBD1 (6 bases). The CDR3 is 21 amino acids. CDR1 is LNHDA and CDR2 is SQIVND in the germline V gene (reference sequence). CDR3 nucleotides: TGCGCCAGTAGTATTTATGTCCGTCGGGACACGGGCTTCCTTGGGGCCAACGTCCTGACTTTC. Translating it yields CASSIYVRRDTGFLGANVLTF.

The CDR3, as DNA: TGTGCCAGCAGCCGCCCTTATCCTGGGACCCAGTACTTC. Its translation: CASSRPYPGTQYF. The rearrangement joins TRBV6-2 or TRBV6-3 to TRBJ2-5; unclear D gene. The CDR3 totals 13 residues. Germline V gene sequence: CDR1 MNHEY, CDR2 SVGEGT. V was shortened by 6 bases and J by 7 bases, with 15 bases between the two germline ends.

J is TRBJ1-3 and V is TRBV3-1; no clear D. This CDR3 is 15 amino acids long. Germline V gene sequence: CDR1 LGHDT, CDR2 YNNKEL (reference sequence). V was pared by 4 bases and J by 0 bases, with 10 bases between. CDR3 residues: CASSLRSSSGNTIYF. The DNA for the CDR3 is TGTGCCAGCAGCCTTAGGTCCTCCTCTGGAAACACCATATATTTT.

In this sample, this clonotype turned up a few times. The chain couples TRBV6-1 to TRBJ2-3; tentatively, D is TRBD1 (6 bases). Trimming took off 10 bases at V and 8 bases at J, with 16 bases between the two ends. The CDR3 covers 12 residues. In germline, CDR1 is MNHNS, CDR2 SASEGT. CDR3 in DNA: TGTGCCACTGGAACAGGGAGTGGTACGCAGTATTTT. It is translated as CATGTGSGTQYF.

The chain combines TRBV2 with TRBJ2-7, with D unclear. The CDR3 is 12 amino acids. Between the trimmed V and J ends, which lost 6 bases and 7 bases, there was a span of 13 bases. Germline CDR1 is SNHLY and CDR2 is FYNNEI. The CDR3 here is CASSLGLQEQYF. CDR3 bases: TGTGCCAGCAGCCTCGGGCTCCAAGAGCAGTACTTC.

This clonotype was recorded at least ten times. The chain recombines TRBV5-1 with TRBJ1-1; D remains ambiguous. Germline CDR1 reads SGHRS; CDR2 reads YFSETQ. V shed 4 bases and J shed 0 bases, with 13 bases lying between them. This CDR3 region has 15 residues. CDR3 loop: CASSPAATMNTEAFF. The CDR3 nucleotides are TGCGCCAGCAGCCCGGCGGCCACTATGAACACTGAAGCTTTCTTT. Full variable domain (missing parts from reference TRBV5-1 and TRBJ1-1): KAGVTQTPRYLIKTRGQQVTLSCSPISGHRSVSWYQQTPGQGLQFLFEYFSETQRNKGNFPGRFSGRQFSNSRSEMNVSTLELGDSALYLCASSPAATMNTEAFFGQGTRLTVV.

This clonotype showed up many times. This rearrangement joins TRBV2 to TRBJ1-1; D not resolved. The CDR3 totals 13 residues. V dropped 3 bases and J dropped 1 base, with 6 bases sitting between them. Germline V gives CDR1 SNHLY, CDR2 FYNNEI. DNA of the CDR3: TGTGCCAGCAGTGATTTTACGAACACTGAAGCTTTCTTT. This gives the protein CASSDFTNTEAFF.

The CDR3 DNA is TGTGCCATCGGGGAAACCGGGGAGCTGTTTTTT. It specifies CAIGETGELFF. The chain joins TRBV10-3 to TRBJ2-2; the D is unclear. Trimming took 8 bases from V and 5 from J, leaving 6 bases between them. Germline lookup yields CDR1 ENHRY and CDR2 SYGVKD. This CDR3 is 11 amino acids long.

The sample holds many counts of this clonotype. The chain employs TRBV20-1 and TRBJ1-1, with no clear D. Between the trimmed V and J ends, which lost 6 bases and 1 base, there was a span of 12 bases. This CDR3 has 13 residues. Germline CDR1 DFQATT, CDR2 SNEGSKA (reference sequence). CDR3 in DNA: TGCAGTGCCTCTGGACGACAGAACACTGAAGCTTTCTTT. This sequence encodes CSASGRQNTEAFF.

Worth noting for this clonotype: The CDR3 ends on some other residue instead of the conserved phenylalanine or tryptophan, so this is likely a read error. This chain connects TRBV6-1 to TRBJ2-5; D is ambiguous. Germline V lookup: CDR1 MNHNS, CDR2 SASEGT. This CDR3 has 16 residues. Trimming took off 0 bases at V and 1 base at J, with 12 bases between the two ends. CDR3 nucleotide sequence: TGTGCCAGCAGTGAAGCTCCCTACGAGGCCCAAGAGACCCAGTACTCC. It encodes CASSEAPYEAQETQYS.